This T cell receptor (beta chain) is drawn from a study of shared clonotypes between healthy human individuals. The CDR3 is made up of 15 amino acids. Germline-derived CDR1 and CDR2 are MGHRA and YSYEKL. V was clipped by 1 base and J by 2 bases; unmatched bases: 4. Here immunoSEQ multiplex PCR was the method, and the copy in TCRdb shows in-frame clones only, minus some. The table includes roughly 500,000 clones, 60% to 85% detected once. This chain connects TRBV4-1 to TRBJ2-7; 8 bases match TRBD1. The specimen sequenced was PBMCs. The TCR sequence derives from a woman aged 35 to 49 in good health. Some clones in this sample may be carry-over from other donors' samples. CDR3 sequence (DNA): TGCGCCAGCAGCCAAGGCGGGACAGGTCCCTACGAGCAGTACTTC. This encodes CASSQGGTGPYEQYF.